These 22 T cell receptor beta chains share one sample of origin, sequenced in a study of identical twins. Each CDR3 protein is one row after TCRdb ran MiXCR on the 5' RACE reads. The sample holds a few hundred thousand distinct CDR3 sequences, roughly 18% seen once. Specimen: naive T cells sorted from blood. All receptors come from a man in his fifties or sixties in good health.

Only a few counts were recorded for this clonotype. DNA of the CDR3: TGTGCCAGCAGCTTAGCAGCGGTAGAAACCCTGAAATCTGATACGCAGTATTTT. It yields the protein CASSLAAVETLKSDTQYF. The chain has TRBV7-2 and TRBJ2-3; TRBD2 might be the D (5 bases). The V gene lost 0 bases and the J gene lost 6 bases, with 22 bases spanning the gap. Germline values: CDR1 SGHTA, CDR2 FQGNSA. This CDR3 has 18 amino acids.

This clonotype has ten or more counts. The V gene is TRBV9, the J gene TRBJ2-5; D is undetermined. The V end lost 4 bases, the J end lost 7 bases, and 20 bases lay between the germline ends. The CDR3 is made up of 15 amino acids. CDR1 is SGDLS, CDR2 YYNGEE, per germline. The CDR3 bases are TGTGCCAGCAGCCTCCGGGCTACCGCGCACGGGACCCAGTACTTC. Encoded protein: CASSLRATAHGTQYF.

Many counts were recorded for this clonotype. The V and J genes are TRBV3-1 and TRBJ2-7; D is unresolved. Germline-derived CDR1 and CDR2 are LGHDT and YNNKEL (reference sequence). V was cut by 0 bases and J by 2 bases, with 8 bases left in between. CDR3 length equals 14 residues. The CDR3: CASSQDSGTYEQYF. The CDR3, as DNA: TGTGCCAGCAGCCAAGACTCCGGAACCTACGAGCAGTACTTC.

This clonotype was recorded many times. V and J are TRBV5-5 and TRBJ2-3, with D maybe TRBD1 (6 bases). There are 16 residues in the CDR3. Trimming shortened V by 4 bases and J by 0 bases, and 15 bases separated the two germline ends. Germline lookup yields CDR1 SGHKS and CDR2 YYEKEE (reference sequence). The CDR3 sequence is CASSLLTGISTDTQYF. The DNA of the CDR3 is TGTGCCAGCAGCCTCCTGACAGGAATTAGCACAGATACGCAGTATTTT.

In its sample, this clonotype was seen many times. This rearrangement joins TRBV10-1 to TRBJ2-7, with 7 nucleotides matching TRBD1. Germline values: CDR1 WNHNN, CDR2 SYGVQD (reference sequence). V shed 1 base and J 5 bases; nucleotides not matched to a gene: 2. The CDR3 consists of 13 residues. This CDR3 is CASSEWQGDEQYF. DNA of the CDR3: TGCGCCAGCAGTGAGTGGCAGGGGGACGAGCAGTACTTC.

This clonotype was detected a few times. The gene calls are TRBV6-1 and TRBJ1-5; D remains ambiguous. The CDR3 covers 13 residues. V lost 5 bases, J lost 0 bases, and 5 bases lay in between. Germline values: CDR1 MNHNS, CDR2 SASEGT. CDR3 nucleotides: TGTGCCAGCAGTCATCGTAGCAATCAGCCCCAGCATTTT. Translated, it gives CASSHRSNQPQHF.

In this sample, this clonotype turned up a few times. A read error may account for a junction end that differs from germline. The chain couples TRBV7-7 to TRBJ2-1; 8 nucleotides agree with TRBD1. Germline V CDR1 and CDR2: SSHAT, FNYEAQ (reference sequence). The CDR3 runs to 15 residues. CDR3: CASSSGQGGYNEQFF. As DNA, the CDR3 is TGTGCTAGCAGTTCCGGACAGGGAGGCTACAATGAGCAGTTCTTC.

This clonotype has ten or more counts. This sequence joins TRBV12-3 or TRBV12-4 and TRBJ1-6, with TRBD1 identical over 8 bases. This CDR3 region has 15 residues. Trimming cost V 6 bases and J 9 bases; bases outside gene matches: 10. CDR3 amino acids: CASSPGDRGFSPLHF. In nucleotides, the CDR3 is TGTGCCAGCAGCCCTGGCGACAGGGGATTTTCACCCCTCCACTTT.

There are a few counts of this clonotype. V and J are TRBV12-3 or TRBV12-4 and TRBJ2-5; the D gene could be TRBD1 or TRBD2 (6 bases each). CDR3 size: 16 residues. V lost 2 bases to trimming and J lost 2 bases, with 15 bases between them. The CDR3 region has the DNA TGTGCCAGCAGTTTAACGAGGGGGGCAATACAAGAGACCCAGTACTTC. Residues: CASSLTRGAIQETQYF.

This clonotype was recorded a few times. The J gene is TRBJ2-7, the V gene TRBV20-1; no clear D. Trimming stripped 0 bases from V and 3 bases from J, with 15 bases between. The CDR3 contains 15 residues. CDR1 and CDR2 from the germline V gene are DFQATT and SNEGSKA (reference sequence). The CDR3 DNA reads TGCAGTGCTAGAGATCCCTGGGGTACCATCTACGAGCAGTACTTC. Translated: CSARDPWGTIYEQYF.

This clonotype was observed many times. The chain is built from TRBV15 and TRBJ2-5; TRBD1 aligns across 9 bases. Germline V CDR1 and CDR2: LNHNV, YYDKDF (reference sequence). This CDR3 comprises 15 residues. Trimming took 0 bases from V and 3 from J; bases not matched to a gene: 2. The CDR3 protein is CATSRDRTGEETQYF. CDR3 bases: TGTGCCACCAGCAGAGATAGGACAGGGGAAGAGACCCAGTACTTC.

In this sample, this clonotype turned up many times. This chain connects TRBV5-5 to TRBJ1-3, with unresolved D. Trimming shortened V by 2 bases and J by 2 bases, and 2 bases separated the two germline ends. CDR1 is SGHKS and CDR2 is YYEKEE in the germline V gene (reference sequence). This CDR3 comprises 12 residues. The CDR3, as DNA: TGTGCCAGCAGCTTTACTGGAAACACCATATATTTT. Translating gives CASSFTGNTIYF.

This clonotype appeared a few times. The chain has TRBV15 and TRBJ2-7; D is ambiguous. This CDR3 is built from 11 residues. Trimming stripped 6 bases from V and 2 bases from J, with 5 bases between. From germline, CDR1 is LNHNV and CDR2 YYDKDF (reference sequence). Written as DNA, the CDR3 is TGTGCCACCAGGGGAACCTACGAGCAGTACTTC. Translated: CATRGTYEQYF.

The chain recombines TRBV11-1 with TRBJ2-5, with D unclear. Germline V lookup: CDR1 SGHAT, CDR2 FQDESV (reference sequence). The CDR3 runs 13 residues. V was clipped by 2 bases and J by 3 bases, with 7 bases between them. The CDR3 bases are TGTGCCAGCAGCTTAAGCCCAGAAGAGACCCAGTACTTC. This gives the protein CASSLSPEETQYF.

The gene calls are TRBV7-9 and TRBJ1-5, with 12 nucleotides matching TRBD1. CDR1 is SEHNR and CDR2 is FQNEAQ in the germline V gene (reference sequence). The CDR3 is 16 amino acids. J was trimmed by 6 bases and V by 1 base; bases with no gene match: 4. This CDR3 reads CASSLGGTGGIQPQHF. The CDR3 DNA reads TGTGCCAGCAGCTTAGGGGGGACAGGGGGCATTCAGCCCCAGCATTTT.

The chain carries TRBV20-1 and TRBJ2-5; D uncertain. The CDR3 contains 13 residues. V dropped 0 bases and J dropped 1 base, with 6 bases sitting between them. Germline assignment: CDR1 DFQATT and CDR2 SNEGSKA (reference sequence). CDR3 sequence reads: CSARDNAQETQYF. The CDR3 DNA follows: TGCAGTGCTAGAGATAACGCCCAAGAGACCCAGTACTTC.

This clonotype was detected many times. This sequence joins TRBV20-1 and TRBJ2-1; 13 nucleotides align to TRBD2. In germline, CDR1 is DFQATT, CDR2 SNEGSKA (reference sequence). Trimming cost V 1 base and J 4 bases; bases outside gene matches: 10. The CDR3 covers 18 residues. The CDR3 nucleotides are TGCAGTGCTAGAGTCGGGACTAGCGGGAATATAGGGTACAATGAGCAGTTCTTC. Translation: CSARVGTSGNIGYNEQFF.

The rearrangement links TRBV28 to TRBJ2-3; 9 bases agree with TRBD1. CDR1 and CDR2 from the germline V gene are MDHEN and SYDVKM. The CDR3 extends over 16 amino acids. The trim removed 4 bases at V and 1 base at J, leaving 6 bases unmatched. The CDR3 DNA reads as TGTGCCAGCAGTTCAAAGGACAGGGGCGGCACAGATACGCAGTATTTT. Its protein product is CASSSKDRGGTDTQYF.

Comments on this clonotype: Germline and junction disagree at one end, which may indicate a read error. The J gene is TRBJ2-1, the V gene TRBV29-1, with 7 bases aligning to TRBD2. CDR3 length: 14 residues. In germline, CDR1 is SQVTM, CDR2 ANQGSEA. The CDR3 nucleotides are TGCGGCGTTGAAGGGAGGGCGGGCCACAATGAGCAGTTCTTC. Translated, it gives CGVEGRAGHNEQFF.

CDR3 in amino acids: CANADRVDYEQYF. The CDR3, as DNA: TGTGCCAATGCGGACAGGGTGGACTACGAGCAGTACTTC. The chain has TRBV10-3 and TRBJ2-7, with 8 bases matching TRBD1. With 10 bases clipped from V and 3 bases from J, the junction kept 8 bases outside the gene matches. The CDR3 contains 13 residues. CDR1 is ENHRY, CDR2 SYGVKD, per germline.

The chain employs TRBV6-1 and TRBJ1-2; D call uncertain. CDR1 is MNHNS and CDR2 is SASEGT in the germline V gene. The CDR3 contains 13 residues. V gave up 6 bases and J gave up 1 base, with 9 bases separating them. CDR3 protein: CASSEGFNYGYTF. As DNA, the CDR3 is TGTGCCAGCAGCGAGGGATTTAACTATGGCTACACCTTC.

In its sample, this clonotype was seen many times. The genes are TRBV18 and TRBJ2-1, with TRBD2 matching 10 bases. Germline V gene sequence: CDR1 KGHSH, CDR2 LQKENI. V lost 4 bases, J lost 7 bases, and 10 bases stayed unmatched. The CDR3 is made up of 16 amino acids. CDR3 in DNA: TGTGCCAGCTCACTCCTAGCGGGAGTCATGGGTAATGAGCAGTTCTTC. It encodes CASSLLAGVMGNEQFF. The full variable domain, in which reference TRBV18 and TRBJ2-1 provide the parts outside the CDR3, is NAGVMQNPRHLVRRRGQEARLRCSPMKGHSHVYWYRQLPEEGLKFMVYLQKENIIDESGMPKERFSAEFPKEGPSILRIQQVVRGDSAAYFCASSLLAGVMGNEQFFGPGTRLTVL.